A selection of T cell receptor beta chains follows, all from one sample in a study of blood T cell repertoires in COVID-19. Profiling relied on immunoSEQ multiplex PCR, and the TCRdb table lists in-frame clones only, not all of them. Among about 280,000 clones listed, approximately 85% were seen once. Input material: peripheral blood. These receptors were taken from a human donor in a cohort sampled during active COVID-19. The CDR3 runs from the conserved cysteine through the conserved F or W. Each record gives: V gene, CDR3 length, J gene, clone size, D gene, CDR3 DNA, CDR3 protein. D genes are given only for firm matches. Some rows mark clone size as missing; the rest say once, few, many or name a class of expanded clone.

>TRBV4-1|17|TRBJ2-3|.|.
TGCGCCAGCAGCCCCCCCATCGGATCCGCGGTTAGGGATACGCAGTATTTT
CASSPPIGSAVRDTQYF
>TRBV29-1|16|TRBJ2-1|.|.
TGCAGCGTTGAAGCCCTACCCCGGAGAGGGAACAATGAGCAGTTCTTC
CSVEALPRRGNNEQFF
>TRBV5-1|15|TRBJ2-1|.|TRBD2
TGCGCCAGCAGCCAAGGACTAGCGGGCTCGTATGAGCAGTTCTTC
CASSQGLAGSYEQFF
>TRBV6-5|14|TRBJ2-3|.|TRBD1
TGTGCCAGCGTCCGACAGGGATACACAGATACGCAGTATTTT
CASVRQGYTDTQYF
>TRBV19|13|TRBJ2-3|few|.
TGTGCCAGTAGTACGACAAGCACAGATACGCAGTATTTT
CASSTTSTDTQYF
>TRBV18|14|TRBJ2-3|.|TRBD2
TGTGCCAGCCAACTAGCGGGAGGGCCAGATACGCAGTATTTT
CASQLAGGPDTQYF
>TRBV25-1|13|TRBJ1-1|.|.
TGTGCCAGCAACGGGGGACTACACACTGAAGCTTTCTTT
CASNGGLHTEAFF
>TRBV7-3|14|TRBJ2-7|.|TRBD1
TGTGCCAGCAGCCTAGGGACAGGGGTCAACGAGCAGTACTTC
CASSLGTGVNEQYF
>TRBV27|14|TRBJ2-7|few|.
TGTGCCAGCAGAACAGGTTGGGATGGGAGGGAGCAGTACTTC
CASRTGWDGREQYF
>TRBV5-4|14|TRBJ2-1|.|TRBD1
TGTGCCAGCCTTAAGGACAGGGGGGCAAGTGAGCAGTTCTTC
CASLKDRGASEQFF
>TRBV3-1/TRBV3-2|13|TRBJ1-2|.|.
TGTGCCGCGGGGGCCCCAGGGTCTTATGGCTACACCTTC
CAAGAPGSYGYTF
>TRBV7-9|14|TRBJ2-1|.|.
TGTGCCAGCAGCTTAGCCCCGATCGCAGGGTCGCAGTTCTTC
CASSLAPIAGSQFF
>TRBV7-3|13|TRBJ2-1|.|.
TGTGCCAGCAGCTCACAGGTATACAATGAGCAGTTCTTC
CASSSQVYNEQFF
>TRBV19|15|TRBJ1-5|.|TRBD1
TGTGCCAGTAGTGGGACAGGGAATAGCAATCAGCCCCAGCATTTT
CASSGTGNSNQPQHF
>TRBV7-2|15|TRBJ2-2|few|TRBD1
TGTGCCAGCAGCTTAAGACAGGGTCACACCGGGGAGCTGTTTTTT
CASSLRQGHTGELFF
>TRBV6-6|14|TRBJ2-1|.|TRBD2
TGTGCCAGCAGTGAGCAGACTAGCAACAATGAGCAGTTCTTC
CASSEQTSNNEQFF
>TRBV7-2|15|TRBJ2-3|.|TRBD1
TGTGCCAGCAGCCCAAGGACAGGGAGCACAGATACGCAGTATTTT
CASSPRTGSTDTQYF
>TRBV14|16|TRBJ2-3|.|.
TGTGCCAGCAGCCAAGTAGGGGGGGTGCGACAGGATACGCAGTATTTT
CASSQVGGVRQDTQYF
>TRBV30|13|TRBJ2-7|.|TRBD2
TGTGCCTGGAGGCTAGCGGGGACCTACGAGCAGTACTTC
CAWRLAGTYEQYF
>TRBV28|11|TRBJ1-1|.|.
TGTGCCAGCAGTTTTAAACTTAAAGCTTTCTTT
CASSFKLKAFF
>TRBV4-2|14|TRBJ1-6|few|.
TGTGCCAGCAGCCAAGAAAAGGGGAATTCACCCCTCCACTTT
CASSQEKGNSPLHF
>TRBV3-1/TRBV3-2|12|TRBJ1-6|.|.
TGTGCCAGCAGCCAAGATCCATCACCCCTCCACTTT
CASSQDPSPLHF
>TRBV18|15|TRBJ1-5|.|TRBD1
TGTGCCAGCTCCCTCCAGGGACAGGTCAATCAGCCCCAGCATTTT
CASSLQGQVNQPQHF
>TRBV3-1/TRBV3-2|17|TRBJ2-5|.|TRBD2
TGTGCCAGCAGCCAAGCCGCTAGCGGGAGGTTGTTGGAGACCCAGTACTTC
CASSQAASGRLLETQYF
>TRBV7-9|13|TRBJ1-4|.|.
TGTGCCAGCAGCTTCGGGGGTAGCGAAAAACTGTTTTTT
CASSFGGSEKLFF
>TRBV9|14|TRBJ2-3|.|.
TGTGCCAGCAGCGGGAGGGATGGGAGAGATACGCAGTATTTT
CASSGRDGRDTQYF
>TRBV27|15|TRBJ1-6|.|TRBD1
TGTGCCAGCCTTCCCGCGGGACAGCATAATTCACCCCTCCACTTT
CASLPAGQHNSPLHF
>TRBV6-2/TRBV6-3|15|TRBJ2-3|.|.
TGTGCCAGCAGCGACAGGGGGCGAGGCGGGAGGGCGCAGTATTTT
CASSDRGRGGRAQYF
>TRBV3-1/TRBV3-2|15|TRBJ2-6|.|TRBD1
TGTGCCAGCAGCCCTCCGGGACAGGCCTCCCGCGTCCTGACTTTC
CASSPPGQASRVLTF
>TRBV3-1/TRBV3-2|16|TRBJ2-1|few|TRBD2
TGTGCCAGCAGCCACAGAGAGGCGGGAGGGCTTAATGAGCAGTTCTTC
CASSHREAGGLNEQFF
>TRBV4-1|19|TRBJ2-1|.|TRBD2
TGCGCCAGCAGCCCGCCCCCAGCGGCACTAGCGGGACCTTACAATGAGCAGTTCTTC
CASSPPPAALAGPYNEQFF
>TRBV6-5|15|TRBJ2-3|.|.
TGTGCCAGCAGTTACGATTTACAGGGAAAAGATACGCAGTATTTT
CASSYDLQGKDTQYF
>TRBV6-5|14|TRBJ1-5|.|.
TGTGCCAGCAGTAGAGGGGAGGGCAATCAGCCCCAGCATTTT
CASSRGEGNQPQHF
>TRBV4-3|18|TRBJ2-7|.|TRBD2
TGCGCCAGCAGCCACATGACGTTGGGACTAGTTACCGGCTACGAGCAGTACTTC
CASSHMTLGLVTGYEQYF
>TRBV11-3|14|TRBJ2-1|.|.
TGTGCCAGCAGCCCCCGGGGGCGGGAGAATGAGCAGTTCTTC
CASSPRGRENEQFF
>TRBV14|13|TRBJ2-5|few|.
TGTGCCAGCAGCCAAGTGGGGGGTGAGACCCAGTACTTC
CASSQVGGETQYF
>TRBV11-2|12|TRBJ1-1|few|.
TGTGCCAGCAGCTTAGACAGGGTGGTGGCTTTCTTT
CASSLDRVVAFF
>TRBV6-2/TRBV6-3|15|TRBJ2-1|.|.
TGTGCCAGCAGTGTTGACCGAGGCTCCTACAATGAGCAGTTCTTC
CASSVDRGSYNEQFF
>TRBV6-2/TRBV6-3|11|TRBJ2-5|few|.
TGTGCCAGCAGTATCGTAGAGACCCAGTACTTC
CASSIVETQYF
>TRBV19|16|TRBJ1-4|few|.
TGTGCCAGTAGTATGGAGGGTCGAGGGGCTAATGAAAAACTGTTTTTT
CASSMEGRGANEKLFF
>TRBV18|16|TRBJ1-1|.|.
TGTGCCAGCTCACTCTCGTTGACTGATATGAACACTGAAGCTTTCTTT
CASSLSLTDMNTEAFF
>TRBV12-3/TRBV12-4|12|TRBJ1-1|.|.
TGTGCCAGCAGTTTATCCGGACAGCAAGCTTTCTTT
CASSLSGQQAFF
>TRBV7-2|14|TRBJ2-7|.|TRBD2
TGTGCCAGCAGCGTTAGCGGGAGGGCCTCCGAGCAGTACTTC
CASSVSGRASEQYF
>TRBV18|14|TRBJ2-1|.|TRBD1
TGTGCCAGCTCACCCCAGACAGGGGGGAGTGAGCAGTTCTTC
CASSPQTGGSEQFF
>TRBV10-3|15|TRBJ2-3|.|TRBD2
TGTGCCATCAGTGAGGGCGGGACTAACACAGATACGCAGTATTTT
CAISEGGTNTDTQYF
>TRBV10-3|17|TRBJ2-1|.|TRBD2
TGTGCCATCAGTGAATTGGGAGCGGGACTAGCGGGAGATGAGCAGTTCTTC
CAISELGAGLAGDEQFF
>TRBV6-5|14|TRBJ2-2|.|.
TGTGCCAGCACCACGGGAGTTGAGGCCGGGGAGCTGTTTTTT
CASTTGVEAGELFF
>TRBV5-5|15|TRBJ1-5|.|.
TGTGCCAGCAGCTTGGTTGGCAGTTCAAATCAGCCCCAGCATTTT
CASSLVGSSNQPQHF
>TRBV28|15|TRBJ1-2|.|TRBD1
TGTGCCAGCAGTTTTCGCCCACAGGGGGCATTAGGCTACACCTTC
CASSFRPQGALGYTF
>TRBV2|11|TRBJ2-3|.|.
TGTGCCAGCAGTGAAAGAGGTACGCAGTATTTT
CASSERGTQYF
>TRBV30|14|TRBJ2-1|.|TRBD1
TGTGCCTGGAATCCGGGACAGATAAACAATGAGCAGTTCTTC
CAWNPGQINNEQFF
>TRBV2|14|TRBJ1-2|.|TRBD1
TGTGCCAGCAGGCTAACGACAGGGGCGGTGATCTACACCTTC
CASRLTTGAVIYTF